This T cell receptor (beta chain) comes out of a study of blood T cell repertoires in COVID-19 (dated by TCRdb to between 2020 and 2021). Notes on the research overall: Samples covering the acute and convalescent phases of COVID-19 were provided by collaborators in the United States, Italy and Spain. The prospective study material was composed of cDNA or gDNA derived from T cells, B-cell-depleted T cells, or PBMCs. Where HLA class I and class II types were available, the types were taken from metadata supplied by the sample provider, not from assay-based typing. The repertoires were released in a freely available public database intended as a resource for research on the immune response to SARS-CoV-2. Deeply sampled blood TCRbeta repertoires from subjects exposed to, actively infected with, or recovered from COVID-19 were included in the dataset. The samples were drawn from the first 160 participants of the ongoing ImmuneRACE study and from 1,254 subjects provided by 6 global collaborators. Sample metadata almost always included a de-identified subject ID, COVID-19 status, age in years and sex. What the study reported, not specific to this receptor: The quantity of clinical and demographic metadata differed by source and by participant and was supplied without curation.

One collaborating source in Seattle enrolled patients while the patients were actively infected and followed the patients over time throughout the course of disease. Each collaborating institution followed its own protocols to collect whole blood in K2EDTA tubes. Collaborator samples were shipped for TCRbeta analysis as frozen whole blood, isolated PBMCs, or DNA extracted from either sample type. The immunoSEQ Assay, a bias-controlled multiplex PCR, was used to amplify TCRbeta CDR3 regions from genomic DNA. The authors' analysis ran thus. The number of nucleated cells in each sample was estimated from the amplification of reference gene primers within the assay. Sequence reads were collapsed and filtered to measure the absolute abundance of every unique TCRbeta CDR3 rearrangement. For each sample, productive Simpson clonality was calculated as the square root of Simpson's diversity index across productive rearrangements. TCRdb re-hosts the immuneACCESS table, in-frame sequences only. Its copies lack some clones; in the studies checked, an unresolved V gene accounts for under half of them, and the cause for the rest is not known. That table supplies the V and J calls and clone size; D and trimming were determined from the DNA. Recorded for this sample are fewer than 200,000 clones; roughly 81% of them occurred a single time. Clones ranked in the top ten supply less than 3.5% of the sample.

To note about this clone: What this receptor recognizes is not known. Per-nucleotide qualities are absent, and no much larger clonotype sits a single base away.

Sequenced: peripheral blood. The sequence came from a woman older than 75 with COVID-19, enrolled during active disease.

Here the CDR3 is given as CASSQSATYNEQFF. The nucleotide sequence is given as TGTGCCAGCAGCCAGAGTGCCACCTACAATGAGCAGTTCTTC. The chain links TRBV3-1 (or the pseudogene TRBV3-2) with TRBJ2-1, with the D gene not confidently named. Relative to germline, V is 3 bases shorter and J is 2 bases shorter, with 8 bases between their ends. CDR3 length: 14 amino acids, cysteine to phenylalanine. The sequence is cut down to CDR3 DNA, 42 bases in frame from base 1. CDR1 and CDR2 (LGHDT, YNNKEL) derive from the germline V gene (reference sequence).